What follows describes a single T cell receptor beta chain. The data derive from a study of blood T cell repertoires in COVID-19. Turning to the study itself: The samples span acute and convalescent COVID-19 from the United States, Italy and Spain. The analysed material was cDNA or gDNA that came from T cells, B-cell-depleted T cells, or PBMCs.

The CDR3 runs 14 residues. Germline values: CDR1 LNHNV, CDR2 YYDKDF (reference sequence). The V and J ends lost 3 bases and 2 bases, in that order; junction bases with no gene match: 1. In the authors' methods: Reference gene primer amplification in the assay estimated nucleated cell counts. Repertoires were generated with immunoSEQ multiplex PCR, while TCRdb's copy carries only in-frame clones and drops some. V, J and clone size reflect that table, while D and trimming were determined from the DNA. Among 250,000 to 300,000 clones listed, roughly 86% were seen once. This clonotype was obtained from a woman aged 25 to 45 with COVID-19, enrolled during active disease. The sequenced material came from peripheral blood. The chain joins TRBV15 to TRBJ2-7, with 10 bases lining up with TRBD1. CDR3 nucleotide sequence: TGTGCCACCAGCAGGGGGACAGGGGCCTACGAGCAGTACTTC. Residues: CATSRGTGAYEQYF.